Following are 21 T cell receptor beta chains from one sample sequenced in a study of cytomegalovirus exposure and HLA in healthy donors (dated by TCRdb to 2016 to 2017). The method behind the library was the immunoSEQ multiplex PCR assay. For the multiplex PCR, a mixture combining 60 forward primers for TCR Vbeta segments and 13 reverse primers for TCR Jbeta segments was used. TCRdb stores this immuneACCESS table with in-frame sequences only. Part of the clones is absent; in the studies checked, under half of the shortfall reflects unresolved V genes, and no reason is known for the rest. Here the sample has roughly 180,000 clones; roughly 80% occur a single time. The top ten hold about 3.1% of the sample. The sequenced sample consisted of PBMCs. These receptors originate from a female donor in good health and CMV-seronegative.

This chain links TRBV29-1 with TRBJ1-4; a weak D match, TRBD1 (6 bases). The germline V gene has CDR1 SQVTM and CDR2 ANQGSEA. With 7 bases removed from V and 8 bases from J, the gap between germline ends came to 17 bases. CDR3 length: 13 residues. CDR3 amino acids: CSAAGEMREKLFF. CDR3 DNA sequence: TGCAGCGCCGCAGGGGAAATGAGGGAAAAACTGTTTTTT.

CDR3 DNA: TGTGCCAGCAGTTCGGACAGGGGCGACACTGAAGCTTTCTTT. This sequence encodes CASSSDRGDTEAFF. The chain links TRBV6-5 to TRBJ1-1; TRBD1 matches 9 bases. The germline V gene encodes CDR1 MNHEY and CDR2 SVGAGI. Trimming cost V 4 bases and J 3 bases; bases outside gene matches: 3. There are 14 residues in the CDR3.

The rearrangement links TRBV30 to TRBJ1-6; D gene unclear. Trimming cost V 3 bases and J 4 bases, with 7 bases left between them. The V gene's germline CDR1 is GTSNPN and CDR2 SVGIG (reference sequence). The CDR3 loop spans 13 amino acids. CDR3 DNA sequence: TGTGCCTGGAGCGTGTTTTATAATTCACCCCTCCACTTT. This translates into CAWSVFYNSPLHF. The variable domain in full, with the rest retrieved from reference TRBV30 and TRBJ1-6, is SQTIHQWPATLVQPVGSPLSLECTVEGTSNPNLYWYRQAAGRGLQLLFYSVGIGQISSEVPQNLSASRPQDRQFILSSKKLLLSDSGFYLCAWSVFYNSPLHFGNGTRLTVT.

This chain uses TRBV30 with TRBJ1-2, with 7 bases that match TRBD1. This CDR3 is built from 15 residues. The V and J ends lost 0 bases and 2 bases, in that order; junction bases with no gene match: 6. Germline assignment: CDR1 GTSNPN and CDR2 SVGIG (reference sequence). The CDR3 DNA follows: TGTGCCTGGAGTGTGGGGCAGGGGGTAAACTATGGCTACACCTTC. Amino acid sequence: CAWSVGQGVNYGYTF.

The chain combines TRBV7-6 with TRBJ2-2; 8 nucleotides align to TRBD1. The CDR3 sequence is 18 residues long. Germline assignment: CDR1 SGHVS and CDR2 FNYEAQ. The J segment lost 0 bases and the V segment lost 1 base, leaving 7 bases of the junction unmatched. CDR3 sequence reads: CASSLDPGGAANTGELFF. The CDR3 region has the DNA TGTGCCAGCAGCTTAGACCCAGGGGGCGCCGCGAACACCGGGGAGCTGTTTTTT.

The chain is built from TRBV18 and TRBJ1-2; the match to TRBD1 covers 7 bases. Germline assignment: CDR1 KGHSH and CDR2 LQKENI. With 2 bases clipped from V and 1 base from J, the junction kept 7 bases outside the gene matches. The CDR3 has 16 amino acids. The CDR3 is CASSPTRQGVNYGYTF. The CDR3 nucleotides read TGTGCCAGCTCACCAACTAGGCAGGGGGTTAACTATGGCTACACCTTC.

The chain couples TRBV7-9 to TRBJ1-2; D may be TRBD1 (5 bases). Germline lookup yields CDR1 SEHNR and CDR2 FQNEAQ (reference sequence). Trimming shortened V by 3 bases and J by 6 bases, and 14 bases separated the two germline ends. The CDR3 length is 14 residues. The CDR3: CASSFPSGFDGYTF. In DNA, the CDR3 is TGTGCCAGCAGCTTCCCATCAGGGTTCGATGGCTACACCTTC.

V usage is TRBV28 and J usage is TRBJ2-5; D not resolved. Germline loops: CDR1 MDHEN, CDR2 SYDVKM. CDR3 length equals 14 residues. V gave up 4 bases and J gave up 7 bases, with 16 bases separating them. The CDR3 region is CASSSPFGSGTQYF. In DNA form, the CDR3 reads TGTGCCAGCAGTTCACCGTTTGGTTCGGGGACCCAGTACTTC.

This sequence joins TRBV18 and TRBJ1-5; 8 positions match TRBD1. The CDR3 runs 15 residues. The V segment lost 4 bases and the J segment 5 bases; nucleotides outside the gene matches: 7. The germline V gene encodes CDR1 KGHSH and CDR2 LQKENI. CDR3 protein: CASSLNQGAHQPQHF. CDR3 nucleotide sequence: TGTGCCAGCTCACTAAATCAGGGGGCGCATCAGCCCCAGCATTTT.

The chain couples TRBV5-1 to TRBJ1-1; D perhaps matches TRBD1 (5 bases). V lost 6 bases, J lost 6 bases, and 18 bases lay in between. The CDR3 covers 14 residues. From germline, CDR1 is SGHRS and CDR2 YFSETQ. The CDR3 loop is CASKRGRVDSEAFF. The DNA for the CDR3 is TGCGCCAGCAAAAGGGGCAGGGTAGACTCTGAAGCTTTCTTT.

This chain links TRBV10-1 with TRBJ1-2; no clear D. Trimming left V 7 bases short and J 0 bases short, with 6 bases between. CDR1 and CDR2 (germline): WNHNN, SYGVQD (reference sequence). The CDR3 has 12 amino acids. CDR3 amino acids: CASTDANYGYTF. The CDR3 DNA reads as TGCGCCAGCACTGACGCTAACTATGGCTACACCTTC.

The CDR3, as DNA: TGCGCCAGCAGCCAAGGACAGACCTCTGGAAACACCATATATTTT. This translates into CASSQGQTSGNTIYF. The chain links TRBV4-1 to TRBJ1-3; TRBD1 might be the D (5 bases). Germline lookup yields CDR1 MGHRA and CDR2 YSYEKL. The CDR3 covers 15 residues. V was clipped by 1 base and J by 0 bases, with 7 bases between them.

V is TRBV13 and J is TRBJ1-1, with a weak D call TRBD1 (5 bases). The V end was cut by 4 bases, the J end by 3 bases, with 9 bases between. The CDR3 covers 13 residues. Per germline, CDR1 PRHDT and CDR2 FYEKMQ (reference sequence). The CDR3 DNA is TGTGCCAGCAGCTCGGGGGGGGACACTGAAGCTTTCTTT. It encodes CASSSGGDTEAFF.

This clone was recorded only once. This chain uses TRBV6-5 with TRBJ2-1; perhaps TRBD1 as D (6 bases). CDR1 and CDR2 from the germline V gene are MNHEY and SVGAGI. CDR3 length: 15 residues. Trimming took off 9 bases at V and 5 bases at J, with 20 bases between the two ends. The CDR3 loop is CASLPTGTPNNEQFF. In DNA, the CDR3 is TGTGCCAGTCTCCCCACCGGGACACCCAACAATGAGCAGTTCTTC.

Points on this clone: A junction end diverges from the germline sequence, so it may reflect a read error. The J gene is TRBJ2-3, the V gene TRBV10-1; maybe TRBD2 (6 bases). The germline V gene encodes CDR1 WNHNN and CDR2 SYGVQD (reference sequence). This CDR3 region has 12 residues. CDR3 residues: CDSGEPLFSQYF. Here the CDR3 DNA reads TGTGATAGCGGAGAACCCCTTTTTTCGCAGTATTTT.

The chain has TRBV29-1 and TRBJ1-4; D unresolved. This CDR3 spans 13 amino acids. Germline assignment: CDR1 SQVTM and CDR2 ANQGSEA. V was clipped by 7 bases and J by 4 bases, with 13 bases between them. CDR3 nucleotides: TGCAGCGGTCAGGATACCAGTAATGAAAAACTGTTTTTT. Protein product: CSGQDTSNEKLFF.

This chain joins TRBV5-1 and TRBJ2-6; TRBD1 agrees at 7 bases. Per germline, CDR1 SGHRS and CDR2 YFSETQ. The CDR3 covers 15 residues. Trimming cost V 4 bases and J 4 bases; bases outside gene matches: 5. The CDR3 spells CASSLGGSGANVLTF. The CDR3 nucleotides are TGCGCCAGCAGCCTAGGGGGCTCCGGGGCCAACGTCCTGACTTTC.

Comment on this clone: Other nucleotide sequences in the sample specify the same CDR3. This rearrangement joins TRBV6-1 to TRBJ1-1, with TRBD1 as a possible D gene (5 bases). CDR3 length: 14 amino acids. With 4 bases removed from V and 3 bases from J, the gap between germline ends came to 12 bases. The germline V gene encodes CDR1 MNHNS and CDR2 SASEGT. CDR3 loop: CASSALGGDTEAFF. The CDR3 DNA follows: TGTGCCAGCAGTGCCCTGGGGGGTGACACTGAAGCTTTCTTT.

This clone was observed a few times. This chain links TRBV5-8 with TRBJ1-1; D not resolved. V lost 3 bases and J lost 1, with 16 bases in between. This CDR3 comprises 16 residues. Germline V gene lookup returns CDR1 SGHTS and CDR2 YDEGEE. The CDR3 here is CASSSPWEGPNTEAFF. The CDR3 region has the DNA TGTGCCAGCAGCTCCCCTTGGGAGGGCCCGAACACTGAAGCTTTCTTT. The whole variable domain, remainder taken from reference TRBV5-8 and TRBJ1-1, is EAGVTQSPTHLIKTRGQQATLRCSPISGHTSVYWYQQALGLGLQFLLWYDEGEERNRGNFPPRFSGRQFPNYSSELNVNALELEDSALYLCASSSPWEGPNTEAFFGQGTRLTVV.

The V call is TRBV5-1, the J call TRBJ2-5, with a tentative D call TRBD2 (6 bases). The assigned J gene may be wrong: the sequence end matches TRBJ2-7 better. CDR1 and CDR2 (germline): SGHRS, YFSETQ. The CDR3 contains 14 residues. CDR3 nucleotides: TGCGCCAGCAGCTTCCGGGAGCTACCCTACGAGCAGTACTTC. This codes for CASSFRELPYEQYF.

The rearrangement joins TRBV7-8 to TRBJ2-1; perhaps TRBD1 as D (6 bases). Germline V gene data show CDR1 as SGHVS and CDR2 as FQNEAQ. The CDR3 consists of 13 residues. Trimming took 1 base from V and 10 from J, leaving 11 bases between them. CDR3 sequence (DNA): TGTGCCAGCAGCTTAGGTGGCACAGGGGAGCAGTTCTTC. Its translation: CASSLGGTGEQFF. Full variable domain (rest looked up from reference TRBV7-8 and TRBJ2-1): GAGVSQSPRYKVAKRGQDVALRCDPISGHVSLFWYQQALGQGPEFLTYFQNEAQLDKSGLPSDRFFAERPEGSVSTLKIQRTQQEDSAVYLCASSLGGTGEQFFGPGTRLTVL.